This TCR beta chain was captured in a study of patients and donors after allogeneic stem cell transplantation. This CDR3 comprises 16 residues. CDR1 KGHDR and CDR2 SFDVKD come from the germline V gene. The V end was cut by 3 bases, the J end by 4 bases, with 14 bases between. TCRdb used MiXCR to reprocess the RT-PCR reads, holding one entry per CDR3 protein. This table has about 200,000 distinct CDR3 sequences, about 40% appearing once. The sequence was collected from a human donor who was either an allogeneic HSCT recipient or a stem cell or donor lymphocyte infusion donor (not recorded which). It is not recorded whose cells these are; they may come from a transplant donor. The J gene is TRBJ1-4, the V gene TRBV24-1, with D possibly matching TRBD1 (6 bases). The source material was blood, either unsorted or a sorted T cell fraction (not recorded which). The CDR3 spells CATSDPLGQNNEKLFF. The CDR3 DNA follows: TGTGCCACCAGTGATCCTCTCGGACAGAATAATGAAAAACTGTTTTTT.